One and the same sample provided the 12 T cell receptor beta chains below, sequenced in a study of blood T cell repertoires in COVID-19. Data came from immunoSEQ multiplex PCR; TCRdb stores just in-frame clones and leaves some out. The sample consists of under 200,000 clones, 88% of them appearing once. Sequenced input: peripheral blood. The origin of the receptors is a man aged 55 to 70 with acute or convalescent COVID-19.

The chain recombines TRBV5-1 with TRBJ1-2, with D perhaps TRBD1 (6 bases). Trimming left V 7 bases short and J 2 bases short, with 12 bases between. Germline V gene lookup returns CDR1 SGHRS and CDR2 YFSETQ. This CDR3 region has 13 residues. The CDR3: CASAGEANYGYTF. CDR3 sequence (DNA): TGCGCCAGCGCAGGGGAAGCGAACTATGGCTACACCTTC.

The chain has TRBV29-1 and TRBJ1-3, with no clear D. Germline V gives CDR1 SQVTM, CDR2 ANQGSEA. This CDR3 has 13 residues. The V gene lost 4 bases and the J gene lost 0 bases, with 7 bases spanning the gap. The CDR3 DNA sequence: TGCAGCGTTGGGCAGCGCTCTGGAAACACCATATATTTT. It translates to CSVGQRSGNTIYF.

The chain links TRBV7-9 to TRBJ2-7; TRBD2 aligns across 7 bases. Germline lookup yields CDR1 SEHNR and CDR2 FQNEAQ (reference sequence). The CDR3 is 13 residues long. Trimming removed 5 bases from V and 5 bases from J; junction bases left unmatched: 6. CDR3 sequence (DNA): TGTGCCAGCAGCGCCCCCACTAGCGACGAGCAGTACTTC. This translates into CASSAPTSDEQYF.

The chain employs TRBV6-1 and TRBJ1-5; no reliable D call. V dropped 2 bases and J dropped 3 bases, with 14 bases sitting between them. CDR1 and CDR2 (germline): MNHNS, SASEGT. There are 16 residues in the CDR3. CDR3 region: CASSENPGRDNQPQHF. CDR3 in DNA: TGTGCCAGCAGTGAAAACCCGGGGAGGGACAATCAGCCCCAGCATTTT.

This rearrangement joins TRBV5-4 to TRBJ2-5, with 14 positions matching TRBD2. The CDR3 has 16 residues. V gave up 0 bases and J gave up 5 bases; unmatched junction bases: 3. The germline gives CDR1 SGHNT, CDR2 YYREEE (reference sequence). CDR3 nucleotide sequence: TGTGCCAGCAGCTTGGGGGGACTAGCGGGAGTTGAGACCCAGTACTTC. It translates to CASSLGGLAGVETQYF.

This chain uses TRBV9 with TRBJ1-5, with TRBD1 matching 10 bases. The CDR3 is made up of 16 amino acids. Germline assignment: CDR1 SGDLS and CDR2 YYNGEE. Trimming took 0 bases from V and 6 from J; bases not matched to a gene: 6. The chain's CDR3 is CASSVGGQGTGQPQHF. The CDR3 DNA reads as TGTGCCAGCAGCGTAGGGGGACAGGGGACAGGTCAGCCCCAGCATTTT. The full variable domain, its missing parts supplied by reference TRBV9 and TRBJ1-5, is DSGVTQTPKHLITATGQRVTLRCSPRSGDLSVYWYQQSLDQGLQFLIQYYNGEERAKGNILERFSAQQFPDLHSELNLSSLELGDSALYFCASSVGGQGTGQPQHFGDGTRLSIL.

V is TRBV12-5 and J is TRBJ2-7, with D possibly TRBD2 on 6 matching bases. V was shortened by 3 bases and J by 13 bases, with 28 bases between the two germline ends. CDR1 LGHNT and CDR2 FRNRAP come from the germline V gene. The CDR3 has 16 residues. CDR3 DNA sequence: TGTGCTAGTGGTTTACGGGTTGGAACCCGGGACTTTAACCCATACGTC. Its translation: CASGLRVGTRDFNPYV.

The chain recombines TRBV30 with TRBJ1-1; 7 positions agree with TRBD1. This CDR3 comprises 16 residues. J gave up 0 bases and V 1 base, and 8 bases lay outside the gene matches. CDR1 and CDR2 (germline): GTSNPN, SVGIG (reference sequence). The CDR3 DNA follows: TGTGCCTGGAGTGGCCGTTCGACAGGGTTGAACACTGAAGCTTTCTTT. This translates into CAWSGRSTGLNTEAFF.

This clone was seen once. The V and J genes are TRBV7-9 and TRBJ2-2, with TRBD1 as a possible D gene (6 bases). Germline CDR1 and CDR2: SEHNR and FQNEAQ (reference sequence). The CDR3 runs 15 residues. V shed 5 bases and J shed 7 bases, with 17 bases lying between them. CDR3 in amino acids: CASSPGSTGIGELFF. DNA of the CDR3: TGTGCCAGCAGCCCAGGATCTACAGGGATCGGGGAGCTGTTTTTT.

J is TRBJ2-2 and V is TRBV5-1, with 13 bases matching TRBD2. The length of the CDR3 is 16 residues. Trimming at V came to 2 bases and at J to 7 bases, leaving 5 bases not matched to a gene. From germline, CDR1 is SGHRS and CDR2 YFSETQ. The CDR3 DNA follows: TGCGCCAGCAGCTTAGGACTAGCGGGGGCAGGCGGGGAGCTGTTTTTT. It encodes CASSLGLAGAGGELFF.

This chain connects TRBV6-5 to TRBJ2-2; D might be TRBD1 (6 bases). Germline V CDR1 and CDR2: MNHEY, SVGAGI. The CDR3 is 15 residues long. The ends were cut back, 10 bases at V and 5 bases at J, with 20 bases in the middle. CDR3 sequence: CAIRRAQGSTGELFF. CDR3 DNA: TGTGCCATACGGAGAGCACAGGGAAGTACCGGGGAGCTGTTTTTT.

The chain combines TRBV6-5 with TRBJ2-2; 7 bases are a match to TRBD1. V gave up 6 bases and J gave up 3 bases; unmatched junction bases: 4. Germline V gene lookup returns CDR1 MNHEY and CDR2 SVGAGI. The CDR3 contains 14 residues. The CDR3 reads CASSRDRDTGELFF. The DNA of the CDR3 is TGTGCCAGCAGCCGCGACAGGGACACCGGGGAGCTGTTTTTT.